This T cell receptor beta chain was sequenced for a study of T cells in Graves' hyperthyroidism and ophthalmopathy. Findings of the study overall: Model predictions of ophthalmopathy came a median about six months before onset.

This CDR3 is 15 amino acids long. Germline values: CDR1 SGHVS, CDR2 FQNEAQ. The V segment lost 5 bases and the J segment 6 bases; nucleotides outside the gene matches: 9. Hyperthyroidism of Graves' type that showed no ophthalmopathy progression within 18 months was stable. Hyperthyroidism patients were newly diagnosed, had disease duration under 2 months, and were aged 18 to 65 years. The PBMCs had their origin in 10 ml of fresh peripheral blood. In the case of this clonotype: Its target is unknown.

Amplified regions were TCR beta CDR3 sequences from RNA transcripts. RT-PCR in the first round (using the HTBI primer set) targeted the TCR CDR3. TCRdb reprocessed the multiplex PCR reads with MiXCR, giving one entry per CDR3 protein. The sample carries some 200,000 distinct CDR3 sequences, over 15% recorded once. The V call is TRBV7-8, the J call TRBJ2-1; 8 bases are a match to TRBD2. The sample comprised blood. The sequence was obtained from a man aged 45 to 65 with Graves' hyperthyroidism. The CDR3 DNA sequence: TGTGCCAGCAGCCCATTCGCGGGAGGCGGCAATGAGCAGTTCTTC. Protein: CASSPFAGGGNEQFF.